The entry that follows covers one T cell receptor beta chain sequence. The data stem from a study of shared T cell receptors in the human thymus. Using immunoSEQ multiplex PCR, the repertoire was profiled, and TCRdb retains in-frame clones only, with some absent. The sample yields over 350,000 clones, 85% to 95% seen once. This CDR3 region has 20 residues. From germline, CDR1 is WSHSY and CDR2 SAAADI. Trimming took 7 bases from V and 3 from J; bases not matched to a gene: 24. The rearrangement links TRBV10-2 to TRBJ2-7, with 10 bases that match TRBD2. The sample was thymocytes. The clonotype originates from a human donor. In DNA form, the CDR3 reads TGCGCCAGCATAGGGTCTCGGACTGTCGAGGATAGCGGGAGGTTCTACGAGCAGTACTTC. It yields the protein CASIGSRTVEDSGRFYEQYF.